Listed below are T cell receptor beta chains from one sample, sequenced in a study of OX40 agonist ivuxolimab in advanced cancers. Profiling relied on immunoSEQ multiplex PCR, and the TCRdb table lists in-frame clones only, not all of them. The data contain some 97,000 clones, nearly 90% of them seen just once; the ten biggest clones take up 0.15% to 0.2%. Sequences were derived from CD4+ or CD8+ T cells sorted from blood, sampled in a trial of the OX40 agonist ivuxolimab. These TCRs come from an adult with an advanced solid tumor such as melanoma, head and neck, liver or kidney cancer. Each CDR3 is given with its conserved first and last residue. The order of the fields is clone size, V gene, J gene, D gene, CDR3 protein. A D gene is named only where the DNA matches it firmly. Only some rows state a clone size, as once, few, many or a class for expanded clones.

NA,TRBV19,TRBJ2-3,NA,CASSVKRGTDTQYF
NA,TRBV5-1,TRBJ1-3,NA,CASSLGPINTIYF
NA,TRBV19,TRBJ2-5,TRBD1,CASSLGQGKETQYF
NA,TRBV2,TRBJ2-7,NA,CASSGTLGTFSSYEQYF
NA,TRBV7-8,TRBJ2-7,NA,CASSSRGLTYEQYF
NA,TRBV5-5,TRBJ2-1,NA,CASSLAGTSNEQFF
NA,TRBV6-1,TRBJ1-4,NA,CASSFWFGEKLFF
NA,TRBV5-1,TRBJ2-1,TRBD1,CASSLQGNLNEQFF
once,TRBV7-9,TRBJ1-2,NA,CASSFGAVPNYGYTF
NA,TRBV29-1,TRBJ2-5,NA,CSVAGSVTRQETQYF
NA,TRBV19,TRBJ1-4,TRBD1,CASSSRSGTVTATNEKLFF
NA,TRBV11-2,TRBJ2-1,NA,CASSLDGRTDSPNNEQFF
NA,TRBV6-1,TRBJ1-6,TRBD1,CASRGTGANSPLHF
NA,TRBV5-1,TRBJ1-4,TRBD1,CASSFNQGTVGVGKLFF
NA,TRBV9,TRBJ2-1,TRBD1,CASSVDEVTGVMNEQFF
NA,TRBV30,TRBJ2-7,TRBD1,CAWSPPGQGYEQYF
NA,TRBV7-9,TRBJ2-7,TRBD1,CASSAGQGFRF
NA,TRBV19,TRBJ2-5,NA,CASSIVSMLAAPSETQYF